Below, one T cell receptor (beta chain) is given with its context. CDR1 and CDR2 from the germline V gene are SGHTA and FQGNSA. The CDR3 totals 16 residues. The trim removed 8 bases at V and 0 bases at J, leaving 10 bases unmatched. This sample is part of a study of blood T cell repertoires in COVID-19. Study information: The samples span acute and convalescent COVID-19 from the United States, Italy and Spain. PBMCs, B-cell-depleted T cells, or T cells were the source of the cDNA or gDNA that made up the material.

Original processing notes: How many nucleated cells were present was estimated from reference gene primer amplification. Data came from immunoSEQ multiplex PCR; TCRdb stores just in-frame clones and leaves some out. The D gene and trimming were derived from the DNA, and the V and J assignments and clone size from that table. The sample includes some 130,000 clones, just over 75% of them seen just once. This chain links TRBV7-2 with TRBJ1-1, with 9 bases that match TRBD1. Sequencing was done on a sample of peripheral blood. This clonotype was sampled from a human donor in a cohort sampled during active COVID-19. For the CDR3, the DNA is TGTGCCAGCCGCGACAGGGGGGAAGGGATGAACACTGAAGCTTTCTTT. It yields the protein CASRDRGEGMNTEAFF.